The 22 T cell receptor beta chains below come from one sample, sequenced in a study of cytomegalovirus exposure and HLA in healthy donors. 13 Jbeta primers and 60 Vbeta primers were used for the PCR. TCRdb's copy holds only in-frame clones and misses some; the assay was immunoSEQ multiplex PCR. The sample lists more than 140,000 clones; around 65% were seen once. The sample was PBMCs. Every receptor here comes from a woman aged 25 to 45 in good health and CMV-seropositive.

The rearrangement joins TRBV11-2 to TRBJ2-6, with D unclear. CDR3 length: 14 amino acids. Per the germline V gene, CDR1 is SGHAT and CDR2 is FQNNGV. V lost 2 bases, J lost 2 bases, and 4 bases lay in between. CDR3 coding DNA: TGTGCCAGCAGCTTATATGCTGGGGCCAACGTCCTGACTTTC. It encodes CASSLYAGANVLTF. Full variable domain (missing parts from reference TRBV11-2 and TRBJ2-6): EAGVAQSPRYKIIEKRQSVAFWCNPISGHATLYWYQQILGQGPKLLIQFQNNGVVDDSQLPKDRFSAERLKGVDSTLKIQPAKLEDSAVYLCASSLYAGANVLTFGAGSRLTVL.

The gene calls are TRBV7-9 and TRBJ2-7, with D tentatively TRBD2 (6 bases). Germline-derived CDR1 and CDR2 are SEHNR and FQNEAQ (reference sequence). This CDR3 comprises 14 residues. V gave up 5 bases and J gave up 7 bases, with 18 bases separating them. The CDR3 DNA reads TGTGCCAGCAGCCGGGCGGTGGGAGGTTGGGAGCAGTACTTC. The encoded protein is CASSRAVGGWEQYF.

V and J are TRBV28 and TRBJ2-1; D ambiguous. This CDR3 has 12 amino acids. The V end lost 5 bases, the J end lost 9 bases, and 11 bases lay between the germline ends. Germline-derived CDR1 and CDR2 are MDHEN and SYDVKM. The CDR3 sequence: CASSRSPGEQFF. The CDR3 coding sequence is TGTGCCAGCAGTAGAAGTCCCGGTGAGCAGTTCTTC.

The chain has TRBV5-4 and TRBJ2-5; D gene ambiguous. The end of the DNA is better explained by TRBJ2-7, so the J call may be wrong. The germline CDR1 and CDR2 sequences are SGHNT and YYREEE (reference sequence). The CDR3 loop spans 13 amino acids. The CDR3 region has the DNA TGTGCCAGCAGCAACGCTATCTCCTACGAGCAGTACTTC. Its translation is CASSNAISYEQYF.

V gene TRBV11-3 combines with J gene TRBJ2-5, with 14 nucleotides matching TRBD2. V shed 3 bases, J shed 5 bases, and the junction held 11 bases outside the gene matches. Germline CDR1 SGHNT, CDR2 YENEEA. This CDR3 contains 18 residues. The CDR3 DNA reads TGTGCCAGCAGCTTGGGACTAGCGGGAGCGACATTAATGGAGACCCAGTACTTC. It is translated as CASSLGLAGATLMETQYF. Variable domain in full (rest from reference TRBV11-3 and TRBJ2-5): EAGVVQSPRYKIIEKKQPVAFWCNPISGHNTLYWYLQNLGQGPELLIRYENEEAVDDSQLPKDRFSAERLKGVDSTLKIQPAELGDSAVYLCASSLGLAGATLMETQYFGPGTRLLVL.

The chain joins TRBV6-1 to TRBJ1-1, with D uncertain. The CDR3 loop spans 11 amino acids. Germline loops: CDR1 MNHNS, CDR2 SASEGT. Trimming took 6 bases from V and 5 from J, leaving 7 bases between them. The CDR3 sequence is CASRPGTEAFF. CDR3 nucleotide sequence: TGTGCCAGCAGACCGGGGACTGAAGCTTTCTTT.

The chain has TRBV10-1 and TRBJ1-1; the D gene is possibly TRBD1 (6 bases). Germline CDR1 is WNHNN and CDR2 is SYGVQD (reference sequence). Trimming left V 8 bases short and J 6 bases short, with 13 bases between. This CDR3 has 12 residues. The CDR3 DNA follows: TGCGCCAGCGGGAGGGGGGGTGCTGAAGCTTTCTTT. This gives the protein CASGRGGAEAFF.

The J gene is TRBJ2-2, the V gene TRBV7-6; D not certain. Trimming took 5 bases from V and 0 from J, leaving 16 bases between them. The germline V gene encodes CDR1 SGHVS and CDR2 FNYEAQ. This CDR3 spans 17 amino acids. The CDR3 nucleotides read TGTGCCAGCAGCGTCCGCTCTAGTGGAGCGAACACCGGGGAGCTGTTTTTT. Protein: CASSVRSSGANTGELFF. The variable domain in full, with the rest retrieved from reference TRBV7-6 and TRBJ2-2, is GAGVSQSPRYKVTKRGQDVALRCDPISGHVSLYWYRQALGQGPEFLTYFNYEAQQDKSGLPNDRFSAERPEGSISTLTIQRTEQRDSAMYRCASSVRSSGANTGELFFGEGSRLTVL.

Here the CDR3 DNA reads TGCAGCGTTGAAGGGGGCCGGGACATGAAGACCCAGTACTTC. It is translated as CSVEGGRDMKTQYF. V is TRBV29-1 and J is TRBJ2-5; tentatively, D is TRBD1 (6 bases). This CDR3 contains 14 residues. V lost 1 base to trimming and J lost 6 bases, with 15 bases between them. CDR1 is SQVTM, CDR2 ANQGSEA, per germline.

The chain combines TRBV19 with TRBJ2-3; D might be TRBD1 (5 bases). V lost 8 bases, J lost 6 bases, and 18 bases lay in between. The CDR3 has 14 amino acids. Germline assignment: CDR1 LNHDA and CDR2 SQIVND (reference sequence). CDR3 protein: CASLDITIGDTQYF. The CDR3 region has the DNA TGTGCCAGTCTGGACATCACTATCGGGGATACGCAGTATTTT.

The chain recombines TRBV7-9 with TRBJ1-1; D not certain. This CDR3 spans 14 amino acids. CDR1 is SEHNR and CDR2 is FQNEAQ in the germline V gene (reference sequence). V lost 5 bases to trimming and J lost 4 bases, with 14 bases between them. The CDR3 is CASSPSRGGTEAFF. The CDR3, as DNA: TGTGCCAGCAGCCCCTCCCGGGGTGGCACTGAAGCTTTCTTT.

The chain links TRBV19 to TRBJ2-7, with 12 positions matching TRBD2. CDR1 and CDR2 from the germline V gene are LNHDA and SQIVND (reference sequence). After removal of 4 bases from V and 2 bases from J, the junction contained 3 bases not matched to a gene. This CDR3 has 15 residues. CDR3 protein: CASSNLAGGPYEQYF. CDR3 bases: TGTGCCAGTAGTAACCTAGCGGGAGGGCCCTACGAGCAGTACTTC. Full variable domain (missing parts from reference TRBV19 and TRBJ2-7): DGGITQSPKYLFRKEGQNVTLSCEQNLNHDAMYWYRQDPGQGLRLIYYSQIVNDFQKGDIAEGYSVSREKKESFPLTVTSAQKNPTAFYLCASSNLAGGPYEQYFGPGTRLTVT.

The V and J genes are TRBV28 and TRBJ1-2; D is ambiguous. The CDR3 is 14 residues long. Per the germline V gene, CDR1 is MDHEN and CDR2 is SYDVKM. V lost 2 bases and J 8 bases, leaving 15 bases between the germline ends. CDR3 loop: CASSLPTVNGGYTF. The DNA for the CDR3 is TGTGCCAGCAGTTTACCCACCGTCAACGGGGGCTACACCTTC.

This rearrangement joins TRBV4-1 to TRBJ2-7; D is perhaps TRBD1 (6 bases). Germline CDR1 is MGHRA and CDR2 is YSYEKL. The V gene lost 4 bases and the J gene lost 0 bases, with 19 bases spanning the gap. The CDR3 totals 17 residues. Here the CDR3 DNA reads TGCGCCAGCAGCCCAACCCGGGACACAGTGAGCTCCTACGAGCAGTACTTC. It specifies CASSPTRDTVSSYEQYF.

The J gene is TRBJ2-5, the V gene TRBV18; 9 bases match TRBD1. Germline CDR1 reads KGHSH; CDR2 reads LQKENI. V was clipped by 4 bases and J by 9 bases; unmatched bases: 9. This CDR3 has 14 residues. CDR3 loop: CASSLTRTGVAQYF. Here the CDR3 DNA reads TGTGCCAGCTCACTAACCCGGACAGGGGTTGCCCAGTACTTC.

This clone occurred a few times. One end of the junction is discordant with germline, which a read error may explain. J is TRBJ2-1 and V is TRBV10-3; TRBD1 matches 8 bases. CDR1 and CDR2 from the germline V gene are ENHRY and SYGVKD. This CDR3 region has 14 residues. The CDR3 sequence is CAITESTGVNEQFF. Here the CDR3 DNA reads TGTGCCATCACTGAGTCGACAGGGGTCAATGAGCAGTTCTTC.

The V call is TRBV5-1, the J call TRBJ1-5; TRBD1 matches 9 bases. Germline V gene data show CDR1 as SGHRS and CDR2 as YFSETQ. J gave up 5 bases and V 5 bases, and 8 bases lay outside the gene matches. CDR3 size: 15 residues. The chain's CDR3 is CASRPTGGSDQPQHF. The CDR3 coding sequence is TGCGCCAGCAGGCCAACAGGGGGCAGCGATCAGCCCCAGCATTTT.

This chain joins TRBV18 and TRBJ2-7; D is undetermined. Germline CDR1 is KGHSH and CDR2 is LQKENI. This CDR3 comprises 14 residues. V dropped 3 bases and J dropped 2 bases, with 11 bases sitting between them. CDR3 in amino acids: CASSPSLGTYEQYF. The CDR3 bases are TGTGCCAGCTCACCTTCGCTAGGAACCTACGAGCAGTACTTC.

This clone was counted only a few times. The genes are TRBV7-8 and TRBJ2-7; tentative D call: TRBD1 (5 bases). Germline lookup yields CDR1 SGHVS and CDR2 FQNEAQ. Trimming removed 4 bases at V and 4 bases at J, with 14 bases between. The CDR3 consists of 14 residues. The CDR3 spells CASSSTLDRYEQYF. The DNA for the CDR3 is TGTGCCAGCAGCTCGACCCTCGACAGATACGAGCAGTACTTC.

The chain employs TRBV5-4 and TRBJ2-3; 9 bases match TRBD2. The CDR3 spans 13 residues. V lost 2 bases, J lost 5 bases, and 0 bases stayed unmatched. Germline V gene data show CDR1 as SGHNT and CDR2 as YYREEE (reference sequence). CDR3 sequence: CASSLLAGDTQYF. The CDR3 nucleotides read TGTGCCAGCAGCTTACTAGCGGGAGATACGCAGTATTTT.

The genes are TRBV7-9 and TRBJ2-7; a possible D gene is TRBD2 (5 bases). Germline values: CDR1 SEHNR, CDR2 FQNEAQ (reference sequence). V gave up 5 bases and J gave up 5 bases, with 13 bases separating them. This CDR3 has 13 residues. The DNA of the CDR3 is TGTGCCAGCAGCATTGACCCGAGGGACGAGCAGTACTTC. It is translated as CASSIDPRDEQYF. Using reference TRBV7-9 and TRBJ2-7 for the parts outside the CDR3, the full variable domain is DTGVSQNPRHKITKRGQNVTFRCDPISEHNRLYWYRQTLGQGPEFLTYFQNEAQLEKSRLLSDRFSAERPKGSFSTLEIQRTEQGDSAMYLCASSIDPRDEQYFGPGTRLTVT.

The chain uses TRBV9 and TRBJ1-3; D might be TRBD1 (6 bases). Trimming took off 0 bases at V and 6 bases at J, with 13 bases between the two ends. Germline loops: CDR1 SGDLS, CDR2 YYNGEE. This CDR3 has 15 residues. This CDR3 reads CASSVGTVATNTIYF. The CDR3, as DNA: TGTGCCAGCAGCGTAGGGACAGTTGCAACAAACACCATATATTTT.